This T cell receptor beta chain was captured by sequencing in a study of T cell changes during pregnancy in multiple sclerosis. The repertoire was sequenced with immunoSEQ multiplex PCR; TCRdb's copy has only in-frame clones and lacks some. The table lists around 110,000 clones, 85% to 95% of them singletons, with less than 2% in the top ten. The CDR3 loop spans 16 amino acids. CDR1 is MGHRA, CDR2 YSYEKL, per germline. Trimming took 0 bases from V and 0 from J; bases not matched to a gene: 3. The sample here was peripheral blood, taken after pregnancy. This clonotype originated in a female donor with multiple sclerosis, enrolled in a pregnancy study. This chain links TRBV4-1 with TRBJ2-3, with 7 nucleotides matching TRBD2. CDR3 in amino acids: CASSQESGASTDTQYF. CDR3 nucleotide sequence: TGCGCCAGCAGCCAAGAAAGCGGGGCTAGCACAGATACGCAGTATTTT.